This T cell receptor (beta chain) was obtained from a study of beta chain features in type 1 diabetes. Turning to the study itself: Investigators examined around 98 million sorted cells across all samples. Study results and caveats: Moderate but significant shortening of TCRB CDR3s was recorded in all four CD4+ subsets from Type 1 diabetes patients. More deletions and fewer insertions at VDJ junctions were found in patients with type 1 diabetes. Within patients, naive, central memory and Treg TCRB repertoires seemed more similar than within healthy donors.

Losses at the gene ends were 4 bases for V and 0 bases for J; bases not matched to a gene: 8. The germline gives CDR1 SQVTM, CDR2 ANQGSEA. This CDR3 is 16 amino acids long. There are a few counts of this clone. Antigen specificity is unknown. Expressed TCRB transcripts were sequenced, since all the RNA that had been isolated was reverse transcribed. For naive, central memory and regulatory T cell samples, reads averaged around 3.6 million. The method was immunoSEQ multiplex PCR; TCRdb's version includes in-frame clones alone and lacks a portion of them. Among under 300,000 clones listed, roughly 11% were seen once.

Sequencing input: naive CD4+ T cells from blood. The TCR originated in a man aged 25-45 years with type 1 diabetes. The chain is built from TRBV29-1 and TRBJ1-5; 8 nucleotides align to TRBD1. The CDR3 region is CSVVGTGTGSNQPQHF. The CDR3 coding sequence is TGCAGCGTTGTGGGGACAGGCACAGGTAGCAATCAGCCCCAGCATTTT.